The sample holds a few counts of the clone carrying this T cell receptor beta chain. The antigen is undetermined. TCR beta cDNA libraries included unique molecular identifiers. Out of 1 to 10 million T cells, a few hundred thousand cDNA molecules were generated. TCRdb reprocessed the PCR reads with MiXCR, giving one entry per CDR3 protein. The table lists 600,000 to 750,000 distinct CDR3 sequences, about 60% of them singletons, with roughly 12% in the top ten. The data were taken from a study of post-analysis software for immune sequencing data. Study-level findings and limits: Controls' normalized Chao1 diversity significantly exceeded that of multiple sclerosis patients.

The TCR sequence derives from a girl aged 2-10 years with multiple sclerosis. The source material was blood.

The CDR3 region is CASSFRGATTEAFF. CDR3 DNA: TGTGCCAGCAGTTTCCGGGGGGCCACCACTGAAGCTTTCTTT. The chain recombines TRBV27 with TRBJ1-1; possibly TRBD1 for D (6 bases). Germline CDR1 MNHEY, CDR2 SMNVEV (reference sequence). With 3 bases removed from V and 4 bases from J, the gap between germline ends came to 12 bases. The CDR3 has 14 residues.